These 11 T cell receptor beta chains originate from one sample sequenced in a study of CD8+CD57+ T cells in acquired aplastic anemia (dated by TCRdb to the late 2010s). The data were produced on an Illumina HiSeq 2000. Genomic DNA was used as template for profiling of TCR beta VDJ combinations and CDR3 sequences. TCRdb's own reprocessing of the public reads used fastp at Q25 and MiXCR and kept productive beta chains. Rows merge per CDR3 protein into single entries with the most common DNA and genes. For this sample the table gives about 160,000 distinct CDR3 sequences, of which 71% were detected only once. Of the sample, 35% to 60% falls within the top ten clones. Patients chosen for sequencing had shown expansion of CD8+CD57+ cells by flow cytometry. The material sequenced was sorted CD4+, CD8+, or CD8+CD57+ T cells (not recorded which) from PBMCs. These receptors were taken from a human donor with aplastic anemia.

The gene calls are TRBV12-3 or TRBV12-4 and TRBJ2-1; TRBD2 aligns across 12 bases. CDR3 length: 14 residues. V was pared by 6 bases and J by 10 bases, with 7 bases of the junction left unmatched. DNA of the CDR3: TGTGCCAGCAGCGTAGCCCTAGCGGGGGGGGAGCAGTTCTTC. Translated, it gives CASSVALAGGEQFF.

This sequence joins TRBV11-2 and TRBJ2-7; 7 bases are shared with TRBD1. The CDR3 totals 13 residues. CDR1 and CDR2 from the germline V gene are SGHAT and FQNNGV. V was clipped by 5 bases and J by 7 bases; unmatched bases: 8. The CDR3 DNA follows: TGTGCCAGCAGCCCAAGCAGGGGGATGGAGCAGTACTTC. It encodes CASSPSRGMEQYF.

This clonotype was detected only a few times. The J gene is TRBJ1-2, the V gene TRBV7-9; 10 nucleotides agree with TRBD1. The CDR3 length is 15 residues. The junction had 14 bases not matched to a gene; V was cut back by 8 bases and J by 8 bases. Germline V lookup: CDR1 SEHNR, CDR2 FQNEAQ (reference sequence). CDR3 sequence (DNA): TGTGCCAGCCAAGACTCAGGACAGGGGGGGGCAGGCTACACCTTC. It translates to CASQDSGQGGAGYTF.

V is TRBV15 and J is TRBJ2-7; D possibly matches TRBD1 or TRBD2 (6 bases each). The CDR3 totals 13 residues. V was pared by 0 bases and J by 8 bases, with 11 bases between. Germline V gene data show CDR1 as LNHNV and CDR2 as YYDKDF (reference sequence). CDR3 DNA: TGTGCCACCAGCAGAGATTCGGGGGACAAGCAGTACTTC. As protein: CATSRDSGDKQYF.

The chain recombines TRBV5-1 with TRBJ2-7, with D possibly matching TRBD1 (5 bases). Germline CDR1 and CDR2: SGHRS and YFSETQ. CDR3 length: 13 amino acids. Trimming stripped 4 bases from V and 3 bases from J, with 11 bases between. The CDR3 region has the DNA TGCGCCAGCAGCGGTCAGGGTAGCTACGAGCAGTACTTC. Protein product: CASSGQGSYEQYF.

This clonotype came up a few times. CDR3 region: CASSTGNNQPQHF. CDR3 in DNA: TGTGCCAGCAGTACAGGAAACAATCAGCCCCAGCATTTT. The chain recombines TRBV6-9 with TRBJ1-5, with D tentatively TRBD1 (5 bases). Per germline, CDR1 MNHGY and CDR2 SVAAGI. The CDR3 has 13 residues. V dropped 5 bases and J dropped 3 bases, with 8 bases sitting between them.

The V and J genes are TRBV15 and TRBJ1-2, with D perhaps TRBD1 (6 bases). Germline V gives CDR1 LNHNV, CDR2 YYDKDF (reference sequence). Between the trimmed V and J ends, which lost 2 bases and 3 bases, there was a span of 16 bases. CDR3 length equals 16 residues. The CDR3 DNA follows: TGTGCCACCAGCAGACCTACCTGGGACACCCACTATGGCTACACCTTC. It encodes CATSRPTWDTHYGYTF.

V gene TRBV6-5 combines with J gene TRBJ1-3; D is undetermined. With 0 bases removed from V and 0 bases from J, the gap between germline ends came to 0 bases. Germline-derived CDR1 and CDR2 are MNHEY and SVGAGI. The CDR3 is 13 residues long. CDR3 nucleotide sequence: TGTGCCAGCAGTTACTCCTCTGGAAACACCATATATTTT. It encodes CASSYSSGNTIYF.

The chain joins TRBV9 to TRBJ2-7; 11 positions match TRBD1. This CDR3 is 15 amino acids long. Germline V gives CDR1 SGDLS, CDR2 YYNGEE. The V and J ends lost 3 bases and 5 bases, in that order; junction bases with no gene match: 7. CDR3 protein: CASSGGDRGVHEQYF. CDR3 bases: TGTGCCAGCAGCGGGGGGGACAGGGGGGTCCACGAGCAGTACTTC.

This CDR3 is CASSIPDGSRVPTQYF. The CDR3 coding sequence is TGTGCCAGTAGTATCCCGGACGGCTCCAGAGTCCCTACGCAGTATTTT. The gene calls are TRBV19 and TRBJ2-3, with no clear D. There are 16 residues in the CDR3. The V and J ends lost 3 bases and 8 bases respectively, with 21 bases between them. Germline V gives CDR1 LNHDA, CDR2 SQIVND (reference sequence).

This clonotype was seen only a few times. The rearrangement uses TRBV24-1 and TRBJ1-2, with TRBD1 matching 8 bases. CDR1 is KGHDR and CDR2 is SFDVKD in the germline V gene. V dropped 1 base and J dropped 3; count of bases not matched to a gene: 18. This CDR3 contains 20 residues. The chain's CDR3 is CATSDFPRPTTGAMDYGYTF. The CDR3 coding sequence is TGTGCCACCAGTGATTTCCCTCGTCCTACGACAGGGGCCATGGACTATGGCTACACCTTC.